Listed below are T cell receptor beta chains from one sample, sequenced in a study of CD8 T cells in ankylosing spondylitis. Each CDR3 protein gets one entry after TCRdb re-called the 5' RACE reads with MiXCR. The sample yields about 240,000 distinct CDR3 sequences, approximately 9% seen once. The sample taken for sequencing was blood, either unsorted or a sorted T cell fraction (not recorded which). These TCRs come from a male donor with ankylosing spondylitis or in good health (not recorded which). CDR3s include the opening cysteine and the closing phenylalanine or tryptophan. Fields, in order: J gene, clone size, D gene, V gene, CDR3 DNA, CDR3 protein. D genes are given only for firm matches. Expanded clones get a size class; other rows say once, few or many, or leave the size out.

j_gene: TRBJ2-7; abundance: few; d_gene: NA; v_gene: TRBV18; CDR3nt: TGTGCCAGCTCACACAGGGGAGGGACATTAACCTACGAGCAGTACTTC; CDR3aa: CASSHRGGTLTYEQYF
j_gene: TRBJ1-4; abundance: NA; d_gene: NA; v_gene: TRBV30; CDR3nt: TGTGCCTGGAACCCGGACAGCCGTTCGGGGGAACTGTTTTTT; CDR3aa: CAWNPDSRSGELFF
j_gene: TRBJ2-7; abundance: many; d_gene: NA; v_gene: TRBV20-1; CDR3nt: TGCAGTGCTAGAAGGGAGTACGAGCAGTACTTC; CDR3aa: CSARREYEQYF
j_gene: TRBJ1-2; abundance: many; d_gene: NA; v_gene: TRBV12-3/TRBV12-4; CDR3nt: TGTGCCAGCAGCAGGAGAGGGAACTATGGCTACACCTTC; CDR3aa: CASSRRGNYGYTF
j_gene: TRBJ2-1; abundance: many; d_gene: NA; v_gene: TRBV4-1; CDR3nt: TGCGCCAGCAGCCAACATCCGGGACAAAGAGCGGAGCTCTCCTACAATGAGCAGTTCTTC; CDR3aa: CASSQHPGQRAELSYNEQFF
j_gene: TRBJ2-7; abundance: many; d_gene: TRBD2; v_gene: TRBV7-2; CDR3nt: TGTGCCAGCAGCCCCTCGCGGGGGGCGGTCGAGCAGTACTTC; CDR3aa: CASSPSRGAVEQYF
j_gene: TRBJ2-5; abundance: NA; d_gene: TRBD2; v_gene: TRBV5-5; CDR3nt: TGTGCCAGCAGCTTCCAGAGCGGGAGGAAGGAGACCCAGTACTTC; CDR3aa: CASSFQSGRKETQYF
j_gene: TRBJ2-7; abundance: few; d_gene: TRBD2; v_gene: TRBV5-1; CDR3nt: TGCGCCAGCAGCCCGGGACTAGCGGGAGGCTCCTACGAGCAGTACTTC; CDR3aa: CASSPGLAGGSYEQYF
j_gene: TRBJ2-1; abundance: many; d_gene: NA; v_gene: TRBV6-5; CDR3nt: TGTGCCAGCAGTTACGGGGGGACGAACAATGAGCAGTTCTTC; CDR3aa: CASSYGGTNNEQFF
j_gene: TRBJ1-1; abundance: many; d_gene: NA; v_gene: TRBV12-3/TRBV12-4; CDR3nt: TGTGCCAGCAGACCTGACACGATCACTGAAGCTTTCTTT; CDR3aa: CASRPDTITEAFF
j_gene: TRBJ1-2; abundance: many; d_gene: NA; v_gene: TRBV4-1; CDR3nt: TGCGCCAGCAGCCAGATGGGACTTTATGGCTACACCTTC; CDR3aa: CASSQMGLYGYTF
j_gene: TRBJ2-1; abundance: many; d_gene: NA; v_gene: TRBV20-1; CDR3nt: TGCAGTGCTAGAGATACCGAGAAAGGGGGATACAATTTTCATGAGCAGTTCTTC; CDR3aa: CSARDTEKGGYNFHEQFF